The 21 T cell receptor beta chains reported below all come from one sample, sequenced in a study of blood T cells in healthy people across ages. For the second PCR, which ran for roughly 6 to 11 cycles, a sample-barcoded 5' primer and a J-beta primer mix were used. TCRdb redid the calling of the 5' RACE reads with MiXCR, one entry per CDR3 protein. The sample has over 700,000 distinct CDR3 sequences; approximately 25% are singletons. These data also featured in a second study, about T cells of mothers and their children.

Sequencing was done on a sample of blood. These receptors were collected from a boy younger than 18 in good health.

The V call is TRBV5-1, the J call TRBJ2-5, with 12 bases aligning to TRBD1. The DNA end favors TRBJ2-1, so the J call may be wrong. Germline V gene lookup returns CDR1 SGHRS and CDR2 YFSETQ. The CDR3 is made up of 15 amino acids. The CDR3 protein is CASRSGTGGHNEQFF. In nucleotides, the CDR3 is TGCGCCAGCAGGTCCGGGACAGGGGGCCACAATGAGCAGTTCTTC.

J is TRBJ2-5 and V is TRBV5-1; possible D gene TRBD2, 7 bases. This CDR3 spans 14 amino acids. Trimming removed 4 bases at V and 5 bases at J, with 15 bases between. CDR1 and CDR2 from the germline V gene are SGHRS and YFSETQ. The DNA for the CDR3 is TGCGCCAGCAGCACGGACGGGGGGCGGGAGACCCAGTACTTC. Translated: CASSTDGGRETQYF.

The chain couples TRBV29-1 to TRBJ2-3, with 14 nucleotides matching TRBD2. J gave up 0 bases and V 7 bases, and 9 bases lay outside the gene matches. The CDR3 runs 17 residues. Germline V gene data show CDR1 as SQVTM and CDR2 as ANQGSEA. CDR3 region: CSGSGTSGRMSTDTQYF. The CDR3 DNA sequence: TGCAGCGGCAGCGGGACTAGCGGGAGAATGAGCACAGATACGCAGTATTTT.

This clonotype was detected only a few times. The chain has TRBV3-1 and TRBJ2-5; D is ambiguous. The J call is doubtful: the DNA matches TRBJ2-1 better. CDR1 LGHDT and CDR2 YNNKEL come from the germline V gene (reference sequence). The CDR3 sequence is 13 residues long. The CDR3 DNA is TGTGCCAGCAGCCAAGATATTGACAATGAGCAGTTCTTC. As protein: CASSQDIDNEQFF.

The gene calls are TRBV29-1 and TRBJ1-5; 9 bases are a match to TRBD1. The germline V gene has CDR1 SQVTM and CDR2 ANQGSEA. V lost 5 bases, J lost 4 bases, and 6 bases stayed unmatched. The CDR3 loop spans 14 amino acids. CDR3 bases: TGCAGCGTTTGGACAGGGGACATGAATCAGCCCCAGCATTTT. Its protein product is CSVWTGDMNQPQHF.

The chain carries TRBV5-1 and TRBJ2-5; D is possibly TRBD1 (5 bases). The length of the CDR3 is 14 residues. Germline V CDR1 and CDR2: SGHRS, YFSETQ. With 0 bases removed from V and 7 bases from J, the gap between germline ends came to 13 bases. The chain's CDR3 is CASSLEPGQATQYF. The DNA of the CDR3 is TGCGCCAGCAGCTTGGAACCAGGGCAGGCGACCCAGTACTTC. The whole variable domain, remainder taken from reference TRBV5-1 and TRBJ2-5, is KAGVTQTPRYLIKTRGQQVTLSCSPISGHRSVSWYQQTPGQGLQFLFEYFSETQRNKGNFPGRFSGRQFSNSRSEMNVSTLELGDSALYLCASSLEPGQATQYFGPGTRLLVL.

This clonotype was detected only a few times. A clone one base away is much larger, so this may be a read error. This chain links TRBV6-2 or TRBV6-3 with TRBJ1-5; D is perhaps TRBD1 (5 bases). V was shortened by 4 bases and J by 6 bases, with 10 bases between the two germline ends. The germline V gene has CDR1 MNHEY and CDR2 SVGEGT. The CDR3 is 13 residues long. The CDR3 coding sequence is TGTGCCAGCAGTTCCCAGGGTTTTCAGCCCCAGCATTTT. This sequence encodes CASSSQGFQPQHF.

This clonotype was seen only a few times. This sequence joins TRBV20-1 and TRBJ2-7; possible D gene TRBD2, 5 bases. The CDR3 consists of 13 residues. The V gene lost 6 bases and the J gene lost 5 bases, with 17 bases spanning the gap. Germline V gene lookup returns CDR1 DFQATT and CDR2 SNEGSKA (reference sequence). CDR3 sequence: CSALDVSGDEQYF. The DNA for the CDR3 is TGCAGTGCCTTAGACGTGAGCGGCGACGAGCAGTACTTC.

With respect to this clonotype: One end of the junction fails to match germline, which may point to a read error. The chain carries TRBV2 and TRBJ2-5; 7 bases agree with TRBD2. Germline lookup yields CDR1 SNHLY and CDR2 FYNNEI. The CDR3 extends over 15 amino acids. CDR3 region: CASLDRRPLREAWFF. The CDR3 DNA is TGTGCCAGCCTAGACCGGAGACCCCTCCGGGAGGCCTGGTTCTTC.

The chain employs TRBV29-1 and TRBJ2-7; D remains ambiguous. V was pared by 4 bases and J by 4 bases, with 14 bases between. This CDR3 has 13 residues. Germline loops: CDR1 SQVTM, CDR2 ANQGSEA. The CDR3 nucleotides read TGCAGCGTTGGGGGTCCAGGCGTATACGAGCAGTACTTC. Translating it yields CSVGGPGVYEQYF.

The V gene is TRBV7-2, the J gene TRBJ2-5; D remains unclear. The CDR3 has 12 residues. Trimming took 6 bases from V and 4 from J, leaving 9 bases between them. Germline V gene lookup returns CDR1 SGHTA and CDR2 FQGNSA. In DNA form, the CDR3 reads TGTGCCAGCAGGGTGTCCTCAGAGACCCAGTACTTC. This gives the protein CASRVSSETQYF.

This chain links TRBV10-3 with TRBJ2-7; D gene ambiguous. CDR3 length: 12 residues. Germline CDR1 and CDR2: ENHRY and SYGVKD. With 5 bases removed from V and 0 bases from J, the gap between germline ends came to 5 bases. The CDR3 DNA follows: TGTGCCATCAGTTCGACCTCCTACGAGCAGTACTTC. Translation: CAISSTSYEQYF.

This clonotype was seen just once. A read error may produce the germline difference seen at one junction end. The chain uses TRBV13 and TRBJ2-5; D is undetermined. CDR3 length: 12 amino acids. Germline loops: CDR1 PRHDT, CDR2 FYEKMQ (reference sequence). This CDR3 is CASSLGRREQHF. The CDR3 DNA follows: TGTGCCAGCAGCTTAGGGCGTCGCGAGCAGCACTTC.

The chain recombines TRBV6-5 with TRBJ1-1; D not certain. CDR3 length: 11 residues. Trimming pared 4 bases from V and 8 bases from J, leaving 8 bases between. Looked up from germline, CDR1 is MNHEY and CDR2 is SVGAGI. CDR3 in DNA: TGTGCCAGCAGTTCGGCTGTCGAAGCTTTCTTT. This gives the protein CASSSAVEAFF.

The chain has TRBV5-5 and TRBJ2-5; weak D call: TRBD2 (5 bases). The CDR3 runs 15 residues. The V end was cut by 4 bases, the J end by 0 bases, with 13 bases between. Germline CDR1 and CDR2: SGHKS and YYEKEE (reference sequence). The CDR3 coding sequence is TGTGCCAGCAGCGTCAACTCGGGGTACCAAGAGACCCAGTACTTC. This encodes CASSVNSGYQETQYF.

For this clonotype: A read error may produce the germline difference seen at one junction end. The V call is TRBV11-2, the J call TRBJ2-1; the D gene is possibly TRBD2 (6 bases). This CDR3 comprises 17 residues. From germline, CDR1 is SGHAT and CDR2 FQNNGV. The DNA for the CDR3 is TGTGCCAGCGGCTTTCCCATGGTAGCGGACTCCTACAATGAGCAGTTCTTC. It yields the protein CASGFPMVADSYNEQFF.

The CDR3 sequence is CAVQAEETQYF. The DNA of the CDR3 is TGTGCCGTCCAGGCTGAGGAGACCCAGTACTTC. V gene TRBV6-7 combines with J gene TRBJ2-5; D gene uncertain. TRBV6-7 is filed as an ORF, its function uncertain. CDR3 length: 11 amino acids. The V gene lost 11 bases and the J gene lost 5 bases, with 12 bases spanning the gap.

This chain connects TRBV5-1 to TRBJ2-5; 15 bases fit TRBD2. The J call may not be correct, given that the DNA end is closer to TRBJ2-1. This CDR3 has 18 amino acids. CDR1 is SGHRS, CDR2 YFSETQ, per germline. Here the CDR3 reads CASSSRTSGGARGNEQFF. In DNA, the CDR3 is TGCGCCAGCAGCTCCAGGACTAGCGGGGGGGCCCGGGGCAATGAGCAGTTCTTC.

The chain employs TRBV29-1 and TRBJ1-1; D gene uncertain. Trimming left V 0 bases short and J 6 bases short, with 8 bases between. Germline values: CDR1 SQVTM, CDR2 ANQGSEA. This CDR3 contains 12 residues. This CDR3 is CSVEDLEPEAFF. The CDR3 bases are TGCAGCGTTGAAGATCTGGAGCCTGAAGCTTTCTTT.

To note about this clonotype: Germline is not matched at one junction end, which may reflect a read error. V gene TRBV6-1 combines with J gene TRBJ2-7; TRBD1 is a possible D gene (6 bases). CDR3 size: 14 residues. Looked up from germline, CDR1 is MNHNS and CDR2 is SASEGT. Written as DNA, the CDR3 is TGTGCCAGCAGGCTAGGACAGACCACCTACGAGCAGTACTTT. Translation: CASRLGQTTYEQYF.

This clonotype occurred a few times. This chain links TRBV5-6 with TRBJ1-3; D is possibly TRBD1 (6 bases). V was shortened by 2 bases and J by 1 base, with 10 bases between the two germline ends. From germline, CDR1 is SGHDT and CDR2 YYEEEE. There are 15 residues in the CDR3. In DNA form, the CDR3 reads TGTGCCAGCAGCTTCAACAGGGCATCTGGAAACACCATATATTTT. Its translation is CASSFNRASGNTIYF.